This T cell receptor (beta chain) was captured in a study of shared clonotypes between healthy human individuals. Donors, healthy HIV-negative adults, lacked recent acute infections or vaccinations. The data were produced by immunoSEQ multiplex PCR, yet TCRdb's version contains in-frame clones alone and is incomplete. The table lists roughly 170,000 clones, 65% to 70% of them singletons, with over 9.5% in the top ten. Study findings and constraints: Despite large depth, sorted-subset datasets appeared incompletely sequenced. A generally larger estimated richness was seen in naive subsets than in memory subsets.

The V gene lost 6 bases and the J gene lost 6 bases, with 12 bases spanning the gap. The CDR3 runs to 12 residues. The germline CDR1 and CDR2 sequences are LNHDA and SQIVND (reference sequence). In this sample, this clone turned up once. Its cognate antigen is unknown. This chain connects TRBV19 to TRBJ2-7; weak D call: TRBD1 (5 bases). The TCR sequence derives from a man under 40 in good health. Sequencing was done on a sample of memory CD4+ T cells sorted from blood. Noted subset: CD45RA-negative fraction. CDR3 region: CASSPQGTEQYF. For the CDR3, the DNA is TGTGCCAGTAGCCCCCAGGGTACCGAGCAGTACTTC.